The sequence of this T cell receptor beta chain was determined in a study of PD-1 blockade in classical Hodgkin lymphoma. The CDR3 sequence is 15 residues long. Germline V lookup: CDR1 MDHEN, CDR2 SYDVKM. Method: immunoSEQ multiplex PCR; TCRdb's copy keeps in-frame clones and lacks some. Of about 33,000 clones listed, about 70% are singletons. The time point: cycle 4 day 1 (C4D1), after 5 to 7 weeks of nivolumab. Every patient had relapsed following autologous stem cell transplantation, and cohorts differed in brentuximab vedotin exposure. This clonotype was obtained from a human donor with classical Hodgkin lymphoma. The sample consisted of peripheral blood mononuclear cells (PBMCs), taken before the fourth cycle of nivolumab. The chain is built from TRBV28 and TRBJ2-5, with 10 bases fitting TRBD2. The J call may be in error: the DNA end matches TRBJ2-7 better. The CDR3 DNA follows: TGTGCCAGCGGGGGGGCAAGCGGGAGGGCCCTCGAGCAGTACTTC. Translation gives CASGGASGRALEQYF.